This T cell receptor beta chain was sequenced in a study of blood T cell repertoires in COVID-19. Study information: T cells, B-cell-depleted T cells, or PBMCs provided the cDNA or gDNA that served as material.

Authors' processing steps: Researchers report that nucleated cell counts were estimated from reference gene primer amplification. Assay used: immunoSEQ multiplex PCR; TCRdb lists only in-frame clones, some missing. Clonal size and the V and J genes are those of that table, whereas D and trimming came from the DNA. The sample includes about 200,000 clones, about 85% of them seen just once. CDR1 and CDR2 (germline): SNHLY, FYNNEI. CDR3 length: 15 amino acids. After removal of 4 bases from V and 8 bases from J, the junction contained 7 bases not matched to a gene. This TCR was recovered from a man aged 60-69 years with active or convalescent COVID-19. The sequencing sample was made of peripheral blood. J is TRBJ1-4 and V is TRBV2; 10 bases fit TRBD1. The CDR3 loop reads CASSVLGQGGEKLFF. The DNA of the CDR3 is TGTGCCAGCAGTGTATTAGGACAGGGGGGGGAAAAACTGTTTTTT.